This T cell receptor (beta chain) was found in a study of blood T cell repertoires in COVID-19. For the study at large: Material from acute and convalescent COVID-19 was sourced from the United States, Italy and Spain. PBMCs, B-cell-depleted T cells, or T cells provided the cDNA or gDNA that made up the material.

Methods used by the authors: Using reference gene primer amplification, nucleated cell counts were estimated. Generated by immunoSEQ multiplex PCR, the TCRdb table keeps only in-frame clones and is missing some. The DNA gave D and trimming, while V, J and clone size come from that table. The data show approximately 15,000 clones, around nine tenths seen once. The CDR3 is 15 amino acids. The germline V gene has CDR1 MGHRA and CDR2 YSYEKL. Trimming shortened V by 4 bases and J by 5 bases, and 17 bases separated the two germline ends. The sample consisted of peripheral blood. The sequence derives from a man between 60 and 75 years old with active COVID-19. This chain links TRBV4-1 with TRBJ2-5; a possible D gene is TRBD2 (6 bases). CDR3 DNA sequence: TGCGCCAGCAGCCGTACTGCTAGCGAGATTGAGACCCAGTACTTC. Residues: CASSRTASEIETQYF.